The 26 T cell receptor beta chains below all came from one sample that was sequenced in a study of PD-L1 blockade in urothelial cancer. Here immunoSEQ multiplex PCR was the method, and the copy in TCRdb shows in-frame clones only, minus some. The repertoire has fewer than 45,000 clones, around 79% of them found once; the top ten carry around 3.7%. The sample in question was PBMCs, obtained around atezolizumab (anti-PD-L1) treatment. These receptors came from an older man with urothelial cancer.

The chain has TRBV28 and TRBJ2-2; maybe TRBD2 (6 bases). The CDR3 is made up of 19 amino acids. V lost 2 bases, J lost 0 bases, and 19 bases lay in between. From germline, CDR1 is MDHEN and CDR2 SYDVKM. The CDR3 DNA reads TGTGCCAGCAGTTTACCTCCCCGCTTCCCGGGAGCGAACACCGGGGAGCTGTTTTTT. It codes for CASSLPPRFPGANTGELFF.

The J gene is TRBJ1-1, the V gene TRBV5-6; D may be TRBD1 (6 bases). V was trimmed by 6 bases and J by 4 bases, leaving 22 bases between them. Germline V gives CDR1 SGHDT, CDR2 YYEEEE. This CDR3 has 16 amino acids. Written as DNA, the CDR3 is TGTGCCAGCAATCTATTTTTTTCGTCAGGGGCCACTGAAGCTTTCTTT. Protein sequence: CASNLFFSSGATEAFF.

The CDR3 is CASSLQDSPMYNEQFF. The CDR3 nucleotides are TGTGCCAGCAGCCTCCAGGACTCGCCGATGTACAATGAGCAGTTCTTC. The chain links TRBV7-8 to TRBJ2-1, with D possibly matching TRBD2 (5 bases). V lost 5 bases and J 4 bases, leaving 18 bases between the germline ends. Germline assignment: CDR1 SGHVS and CDR2 FQNEAQ. The CDR3 extends over 16 amino acids.

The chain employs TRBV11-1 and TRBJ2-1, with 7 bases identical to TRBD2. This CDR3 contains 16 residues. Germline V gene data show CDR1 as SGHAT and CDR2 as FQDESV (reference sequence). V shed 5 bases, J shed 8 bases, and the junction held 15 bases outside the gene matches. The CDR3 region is CASSLLRAGVAYEQFF. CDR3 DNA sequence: TGTGCCAGCAGCCTTTTGAGGGCGGGAGTAGCGTATGAGCAGTTCTTC.

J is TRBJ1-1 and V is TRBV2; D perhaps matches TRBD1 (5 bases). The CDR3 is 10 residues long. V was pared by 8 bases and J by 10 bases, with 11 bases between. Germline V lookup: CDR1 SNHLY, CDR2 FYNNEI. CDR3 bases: TGTGCCAGCGGGGCGCCCTTAGCTTTCTTT. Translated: CASGAPLAFF.

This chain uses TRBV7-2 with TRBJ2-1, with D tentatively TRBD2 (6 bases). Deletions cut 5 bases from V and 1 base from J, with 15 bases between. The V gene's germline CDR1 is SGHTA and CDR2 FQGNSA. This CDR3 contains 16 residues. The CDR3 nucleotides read TGTGCCAGCAGCCTGGCGGGGACTCCTTCCTACAATGAGCAGTTCTTC. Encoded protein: CASSLAGTPSYNEQFF.

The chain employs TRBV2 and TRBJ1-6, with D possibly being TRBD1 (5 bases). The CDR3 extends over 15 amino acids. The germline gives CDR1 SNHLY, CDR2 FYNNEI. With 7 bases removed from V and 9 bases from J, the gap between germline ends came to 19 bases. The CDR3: CASNKSRVRGSPLHF. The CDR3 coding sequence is TGTGCCAGCAACAAATCCAGGGTCCGAGGTTCACCCCTCCACTTT.

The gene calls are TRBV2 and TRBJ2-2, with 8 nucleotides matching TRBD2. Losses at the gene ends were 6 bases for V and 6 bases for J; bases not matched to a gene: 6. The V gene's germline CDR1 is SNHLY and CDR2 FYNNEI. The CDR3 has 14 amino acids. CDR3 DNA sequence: TGTGCCAGCAGCGTCGGGAGGGCGGCCGGGGAGCTGTTTTTT. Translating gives CASSVGRAAGELFF.

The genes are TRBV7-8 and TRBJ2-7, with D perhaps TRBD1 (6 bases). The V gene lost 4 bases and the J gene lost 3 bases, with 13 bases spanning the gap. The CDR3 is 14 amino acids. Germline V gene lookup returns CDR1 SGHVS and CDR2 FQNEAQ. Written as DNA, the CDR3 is TGTGCCAGCAGCTCCCAGACAGGCGGCTACGAGCAGTACTTC. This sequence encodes CASSSQTGGYEQYF.

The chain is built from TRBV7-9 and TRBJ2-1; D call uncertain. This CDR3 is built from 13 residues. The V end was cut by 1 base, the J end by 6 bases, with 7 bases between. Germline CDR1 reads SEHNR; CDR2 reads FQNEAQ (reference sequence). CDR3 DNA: TGTGCCAGCAGCTTAGGCGGAGTCAATGAGCAGTTCTTC. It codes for CASSLGGVNEQFF.

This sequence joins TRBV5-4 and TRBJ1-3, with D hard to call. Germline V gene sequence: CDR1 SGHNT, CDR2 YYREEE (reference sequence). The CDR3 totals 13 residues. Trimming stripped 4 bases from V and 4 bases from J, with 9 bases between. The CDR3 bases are TGTGCCAGCAGCCCTGGAGGAGGAAACACCATATATTTT. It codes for CASSPGGGNTIYF. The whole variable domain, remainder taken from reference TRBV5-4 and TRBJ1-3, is ETGVTQSPTHLIKTRGQQVTLRCSSQSGHNTVSWYQQALGQGPQFIFQYYREEENGRGNFPPRFSGLQFPNYSSELNVNALELDDSALYLCASSPGGGNTIYFGEGSWLTVV.

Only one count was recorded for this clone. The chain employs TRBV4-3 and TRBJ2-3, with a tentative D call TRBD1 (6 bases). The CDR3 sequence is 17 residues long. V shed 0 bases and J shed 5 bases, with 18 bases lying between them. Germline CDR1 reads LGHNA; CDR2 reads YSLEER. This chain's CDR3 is CASSQDLTTGTIDTQYF. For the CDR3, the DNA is TGCGCCAGCAGCCAAGATCTCACTACTGGGACAATAGATACGCAGTATTTT.

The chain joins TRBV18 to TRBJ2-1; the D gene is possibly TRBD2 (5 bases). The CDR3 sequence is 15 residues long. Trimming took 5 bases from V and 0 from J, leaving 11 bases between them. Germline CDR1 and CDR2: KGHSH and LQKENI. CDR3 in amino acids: CASSREKSSYNEQFF. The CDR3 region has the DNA TGTGCCAGCTCAAGGGAGAAGAGCTCCTACAATGAGCAGTTCTTC. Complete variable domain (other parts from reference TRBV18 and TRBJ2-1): NAGVMQNPRHLVRRRGQEARLRCSPMKGHSHVYWYRQLPEEGLKFMVYLQKENIIDESGMPKERFSAEFPKEGPSILRIQQVVRGDSAAYFCASSREKSSYNEQFFGPGTRLTVL.

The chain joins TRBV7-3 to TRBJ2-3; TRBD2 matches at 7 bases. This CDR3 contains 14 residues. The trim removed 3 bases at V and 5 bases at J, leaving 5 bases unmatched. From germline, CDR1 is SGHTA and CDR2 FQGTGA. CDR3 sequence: CASSLGGPVDTQYF. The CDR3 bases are TGTGCCAGCAGCTTGGGAGGGCCAGTAGATACGCAGTATTTT.

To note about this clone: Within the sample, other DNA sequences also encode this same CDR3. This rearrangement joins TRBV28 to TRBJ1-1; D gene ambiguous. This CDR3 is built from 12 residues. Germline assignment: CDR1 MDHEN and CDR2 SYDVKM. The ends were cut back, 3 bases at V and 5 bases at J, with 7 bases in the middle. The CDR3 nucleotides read TGTGCCAGCAGTTTGCAGAATACTGAAGCTTTCTTT. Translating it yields CASSLQNTEAFF.

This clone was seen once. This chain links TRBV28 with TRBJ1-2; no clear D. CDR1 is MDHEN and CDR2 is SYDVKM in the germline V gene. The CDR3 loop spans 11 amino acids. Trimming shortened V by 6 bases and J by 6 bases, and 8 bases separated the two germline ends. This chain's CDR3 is CASSETNGYTF. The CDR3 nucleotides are TGTGCCAGCAGCGAAACAAATGGCTACACCTTC.

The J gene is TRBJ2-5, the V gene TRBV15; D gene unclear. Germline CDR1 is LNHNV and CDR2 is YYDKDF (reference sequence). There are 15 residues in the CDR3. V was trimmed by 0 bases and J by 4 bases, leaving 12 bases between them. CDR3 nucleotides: TGTGCCACCAGCAGAGATCCCAACGGTTTAGAGACCCAGTACTTC. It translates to CATSRDPNGLETQYF.

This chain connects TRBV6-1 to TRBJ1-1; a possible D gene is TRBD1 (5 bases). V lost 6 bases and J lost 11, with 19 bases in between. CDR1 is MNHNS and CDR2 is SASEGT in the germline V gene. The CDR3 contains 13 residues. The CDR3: CASSALGQGDAFF. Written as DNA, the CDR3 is TGTGCCAGCAGCGCTCTAGGGCAGGGCGATGCTTTCTTT.

The CDR3 is CASSSGTGQIEAFF. CDR3 bases: TGTGCCAGCAGCTCTGGGACAGGACAGATTGAAGCTTTCTTT. V gene TRBV7-2 combines with J gene TRBJ1-1; the match to TRBD1 covers 8 bases. Germline loops: CDR1 SGHTA, CDR2 FQGNSA. There are 14 residues in the CDR3. The V segment lost 4 bases and the J segment 7 bases; nucleotides outside the gene matches: 8.

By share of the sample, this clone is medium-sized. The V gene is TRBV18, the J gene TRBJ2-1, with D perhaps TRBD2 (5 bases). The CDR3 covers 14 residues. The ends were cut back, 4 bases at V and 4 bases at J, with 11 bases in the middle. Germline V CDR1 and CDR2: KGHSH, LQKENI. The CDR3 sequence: CASSLTGYYNEQFF. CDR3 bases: TGTGCCAGCTCACTCACGGGATATTACAATGAGCAGTTCTTC.

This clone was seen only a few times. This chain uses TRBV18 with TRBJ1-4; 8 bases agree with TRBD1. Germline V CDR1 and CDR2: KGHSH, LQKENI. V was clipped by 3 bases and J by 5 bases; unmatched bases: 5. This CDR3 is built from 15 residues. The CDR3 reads CASSPPGQENEKLFF. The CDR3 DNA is TGTGCCAGCTCACCGCCGGGACAGGAGAATGAAAAACTGTTTTTT.

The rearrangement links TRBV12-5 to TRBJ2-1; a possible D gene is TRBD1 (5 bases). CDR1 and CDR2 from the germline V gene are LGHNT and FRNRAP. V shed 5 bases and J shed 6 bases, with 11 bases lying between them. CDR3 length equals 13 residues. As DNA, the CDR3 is TGTGCTAGTGGTGCGGACATTGGCAATGAGCAGTTCTTC. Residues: CASGADIGNEQFF.

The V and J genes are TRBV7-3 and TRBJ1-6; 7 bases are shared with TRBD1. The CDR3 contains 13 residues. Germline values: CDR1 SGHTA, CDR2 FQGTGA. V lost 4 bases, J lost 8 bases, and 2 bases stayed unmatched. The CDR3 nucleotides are TGTGCCAGCAGCTCAGGGGGTCATTCACCCCTCCACTTT. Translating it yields CASSSGGHSPLHF.

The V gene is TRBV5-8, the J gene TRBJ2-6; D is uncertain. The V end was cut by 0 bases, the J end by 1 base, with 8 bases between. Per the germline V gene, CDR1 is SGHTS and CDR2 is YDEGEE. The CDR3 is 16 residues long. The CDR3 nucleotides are TGTGCCAGCAGCTTGGCCTGGGCTTCTGGGGCCAACGTCCTGACTTTC. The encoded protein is CASSLAWASGANVLTF.

The CDR3 sequence is CASTLSGYGYTF. The CDR3, as DNA: TGTGCCAGCACCCTGTCGGGCTATGGCTACACCTTC. V is TRBV6-5 and J is TRBJ1-2, with D unclear. The ends were cut back, 7 bases at V and 4 bases at J, with 10 bases in the middle. The CDR3 contains 12 residues. Germline loops: CDR1 MNHEY, CDR2 SVGAGI.

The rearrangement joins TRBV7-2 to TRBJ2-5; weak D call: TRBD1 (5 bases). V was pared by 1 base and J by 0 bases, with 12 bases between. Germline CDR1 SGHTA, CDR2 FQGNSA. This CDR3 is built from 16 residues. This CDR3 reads CASSLGRTPYQETQYF. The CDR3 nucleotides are TGTGCCAGCAGCTTAGGCAGGACACCGTACCAAGAGACCCAGTACTTC.